One sample yielded the 19 T cell receptor beta chains listed below, sequenced in a study of T cells after yellow fever vaccination (dated by TCRdb to between 2018 and 2021). This specimen's treatment or condition label, interpreted: live attenuated yellow fever vaccine strain. Library method: 5' RACE. Sequencing relied on an Illumina NovaSeq 6000. TCRdb reprocessing: public reads trimmed at Q25 with fastp, clones called with MiXCR, in-frame beta chains kept. Every distinct CDR3 protein forms one entry, paired with its most common genes and DNA. In all, the sample holds fewer than 500,000 distinct CDR3 sequences, and 15% to 20% of those were seen once. The ten largest clones capture over 15% of the sample. The starting material was PBMCs, obtained before the yellow fever booster vaccination. All receptors come from a man aged 18 to 35 who received the YFV17D yellow fever vaccine.

This chain joins TRBV5-1 and TRBJ1-4, with D uncertain. Germline V gene sequence: CDR1 SGHRS, CDR2 YFSETQ. There are 15 residues in the CDR3. The V gene lost 2 bases and the J gene lost 7 bases, with 15 bases spanning the gap. In nucleotides, the CDR3 is TGCGCCAGCAGCTTAATTGCGGGGTTTATTGAAAAACTGTTTTTT. This encodes CASSLIAGFIEKLFF.

This clonotype was seen only a few times. The genes are TRBV6-6 and TRBJ1-3, with 9 bases lining up with TRBD1. CDR1 is MNHNY, CDR2 SVGAGI, per germline (reference sequence). CDR3 length: 15 residues. V lost 7 bases to trimming and J lost 2 bases; unmatched junction nucleotides: 6. The CDR3 sequence: CASTSGQGAGNTIYF. The CDR3 DNA follows: TGTGCCAGCACCTCGGGACAGGGCGCTGGAAACACCATATATTTT.

This chain links TRBV5-1 with TRBJ2-4, with TRBD2 matching 14 bases. Germline loops: CDR1 SGHRS, CDR2 YFSETQ. V gave up 4 bases and J gave up 1 base; unmatched junction bases: 10. This CDR3 comprises 19 residues. The CDR3 bases are TGCGCCAGCAGCACCCGGGGACTAGCGGGAGATCTGGCCAAAAACATTCAGTACTTC. It yields the protein CASSTRGLAGDLAKNIQYF.

The chain links TRBV27 to TRBJ2-7; 9 bases match TRBD1. After removal of 3 bases from V and 6 bases from J, the junction contained 6 bases not matched to a gene. CDR3 length: 14 amino acids. Germline CDR1 is MNHEY and CDR2 is SMNVEV (reference sequence). CDR3: CASSFGTGRFEQYF. The CDR3, as DNA: TGTGCCAGCAGTTTTGGGACAGGGAGGTTCGAGCAGTACTTC.

The V call is TRBV10-3, the J call TRBJ2-1, with 7 nucleotides matching TRBD1. V was clipped by 7 bases and J by 1 base; unmatched bases: 7. This CDR3 comprises 15 residues. CDR1 ENHRY and CDR2 SYGVKD come from the germline V gene. This CDR3 reads CAINRGGGSYNEQFF. The CDR3 nucleotides read TGTGCCATCAACCGAGGGGGCGGTTCCTACAATGAGCAGTTCTTC.

This clonotype was counted only a few times. This chain links TRBV27 with TRBJ2-2, with D possibly being TRBD2 (5 bases). The V end was cut by 6 bases, the J end by 3 bases, with 14 bases between. The CDR3 is 15 residues long. Germline CDR1 and CDR2: MNHEY and SMNVEV (reference sequence). CDR3 protein: CASSQLARHTGELFF. CDR3 DNA: TGTGCCAGCAGCCAGCTAGCTCGACACACCGGGGAGCTGTTTTTT.

The chain links TRBV12-3 or TRBV12-4 to TRBJ1-6; no firm D call. This CDR3 region has 15 residues. V lost 3 bases and J lost 7, with 13 bases in between. The CDR3 DNA is TGTGCCAGCAGTTTCGCAATTGTGAGGAATTCACCCCTCCACTTT. Its translation is CASSFAIVRNSPLHF.

The chain uses TRBV20-1 and TRBJ2-1; D uncertain. The CDR3 totals 16 residues. The germline V gene has CDR1 DFQATT and CDR2 SNEGSKA (reference sequence). Trimming shortened V by 5 bases and J by 3 bases, and 20 bases separated the two germline ends. The CDR3 coding sequence is TGCAGTGCTGCAGGCCGCAAGGCACCACTCTACAATGAGCAGTTCTTC. It yields the protein CSAAGRKAPLYNEQFF.

Comments on this clonotype: Relative to the germline gene, one junction end is altered; a read error may explain this. The rearrangement uses TRBV6-2 or TRBV6-3 and TRBJ2-5, with TRBD2 identical over 10 bases. In germline, CDR1 is MNHEY, CDR2 SVGEGT. This CDR3 has 15 residues. The CDR3 loop is CAGRKRGGPGETQYF. CDR3 DNA sequence: TGTGCCGGCAGGAAGCGGGGGGGCCCAGGAGAGACCCAGTACTTC.

The chain combines TRBV7-2 with TRBJ2-1; 13 bases match TRBD2. After removal of 1 base from V and 10 bases from J, the junction contained 10 bases not matched to a gene. The CDR3 is made up of 17 amino acids. The germline CDR1 and CDR2 sequences are SGHTA and FQGNSA. In DNA, the CDR3 is TGTGCCAGCAGCTTAGGCCCTACTAGCGGGGGGGCCTACGAGCAGTTCTTC. Protein: CASSLGPTSGGAYEQFF.

The table lists this clonotype with a few counts. The CDR3 region is CSAGTGMADTQYF. The DNA for the CDR3 is TGCAGTGCAGGGACTGGAATGGCAGATACGCAGTATTTT. The chain uses TRBV20-1 and TRBJ2-3; a weak D match, TRBD2 (6 bases). The CDR3 totals 13 residues. V dropped 6 bases and J dropped 4 bases, with 14 bases sitting between them. Germline CDR1 reads DFQATT; CDR2 reads SNEGSKA (reference sequence).

The chain carries TRBV6-5 and TRBJ1-5, with 7 bases fitting TRBD1. Germline V CDR1 and CDR2: MNHEY, SVGAGI. The CDR3 loop spans 16 amino acids. The V gene end was trimmed by 8 bases and the J gene end by 8 bases; junction bases not matched to a gene: 18. CDR3 protein: CASAPLGWDSMEPQHF. In nucleotides, the CDR3 is TGTGCCAGCGCCCCGCTGGGGTGGGACAGCATGGAGCCCCAGCATTTT.

The chain links TRBV5-1 to TRBJ2-3; D not resolved. With 6 bases removed from V and 1 base from J, the gap between germline ends came to 9 bases. CDR1 is SGHRS and CDR2 is YFSETQ in the germline V gene. CDR3 size: 13 residues. For the CDR3, the DNA is TGCGCCAGCATGCGGACGGGCACAGATACGCAGTATTTT. It encodes CASMRTGTDTQYF.

This clonotype was seen many times. This rearrangement joins TRBV20-1 to TRBJ1-2; 11 bases map to TRBD1. Trimming cost V 6 bases and J 2 bases; bases outside gene matches: 2. CDR1 and CDR2 (germline): DFQATT, SNEGSKA (reference sequence). The CDR3 is 13 residues long. The CDR3 region is CSARTGGNYGYTF. CDR3 DNA: TGCAGTGCCCGGACAGGGGGCAACTATGGCTACACCTTC.

This clonotype was seen a few times. The chain links TRBV29-1 to TRBJ2-7; the D gene could be TRBD1 or TRBD2 (6 bases each). CDR1 and CDR2 from the germline V gene are SQVTM and ANQGSEA. The CDR3 extends over 15 amino acids. Trimming removed 0 bases at V and 1 base at J, with 13 bases between. The CDR3 reads CSVEDGGPRSYEQYF. CDR3 DNA: TGCAGCGTTGAAGATGGGGGGCCACGTTCCTACGAGCAGTACTTC.

This clonotype has just a few counts. The J gene is TRBJ1-2, the V gene TRBV18; tentative D call: TRBD1 (6 bases). CDR1 and CDR2 from the germline V gene are KGHSH and LQKENI. This CDR3 is built from 11 residues. Trimming pared 8 bases from V and 8 bases from J, leaving 12 bases between. CDR3 nucleotide sequence: TGTGCCAGCCAACAGGGAGGAGGCTACACCTTC. This encodes CASQQGGGYTF.

This clonotype occurred once. V is TRBV5-1 and J is TRBJ2-3, with D maybe TRBD2 (5 bases). Germline loops: CDR1 SGHRS, CDR2 YFSETQ. Trimming cost V 1 base and J 0 bases, with 9 bases left between them. There are 15 residues in the CDR3. CDR3 region: CASSLLATSTDTQYF. CDR3 DNA sequence: TGCGCCAGCAGCTTGCTAGCAACTAGCACAGATACGCAGTATTTT.

This clonotype showed up just a few times. The chain carries TRBV19 and TRBJ1-1; D call uncertain. Deletions cut 3 bases from V and 8 bases from J, with 7 bases between. Germline V gene sequence: CDR1 LNHDA, CDR2 SQIVND (reference sequence). The CDR3 totals 11 residues. The CDR3 DNA reads TGTGCCAGTAGTATGCCAGGCGAAGCTTTCTTT. Protein sequence: CASSMPGEAFF.

This clonotype was seen a handful of times. This chain joins TRBV4-2 and TRBJ2-2; tentatively, D is TRBD2 (7 bases). V shed 10 bases and J shed 1 base, with 13 bases lying between them. There are 14 residues in the CDR3. Germline V lookup: CDR1 LGHNA, CDR2 YNFKEQ. Here the CDR3 reads CATGGPRNTGELFF. CDR3 nucleotides: TGTGCCACCGGGGGGCCCCGGAACACCGGGGAGCTGTTTTTT.